The 21 T cell receptor beta chains presented below share a single source sample, sequenced in a study of T cells after yellow fever vaccination (dated by TCRdb to about 2019). Library construction relied on 5' RACE. Sequencing relied on an Illumina HiSeq 2500. TCRdb reanalyzed the raw reads on its own, using fastp at Q25 for trimming and MiXCR for clone calling, and kept in-frame beta chains. Rows with a matching CDR3 protein are joined into one entry that keeps the most common DNA and genes. The sample table holds about 340,000 distinct CDR3 sequences, of which approximately 9% were seen once. In total, the top ten clones hold 15% to 20% of the sample. Explained via the paper, the treatment or condition label denotes: live attenuated yellow fever vaccine strain. Sample: PBMCs, taken on the day of the first yellow fever vaccination. The receptor source for this set is a man younger than 30 who received the YFV17D yellow fever vaccine.

This chain connects TRBV5-5 to TRBJ1-2; TRBD1 matches at 7 bases. With 0 bases clipped from V and 4 bases from J, the junction kept 9 bases outside the gene matches. The CDR3 extends over 16 amino acids. Germline V gives CDR1 SGHKS, CDR2 YYEKEE (reference sequence). CDR3: CASSLVAQGGVYGYTF. The CDR3 DNA sequence: TGTGCCAGCAGCTTGGTGGCGCAGGGGGGGGTCTATGGCTACACCTTC.

This clonotype was recorded many times. V is TRBV4-3 and J is TRBJ2-7; 7 bases map to TRBD2. Unmatched junction bases numbered 17, after V lost 0 bases and J lost 6 bases. CDR1 LGHNA and CDR2 YSLEER come from the germline V gene. There are 18 residues in the CDR3. The CDR3 nucleotides read TGCGCCAGCAGCCAAGATCGACCCACGAGTTGGCTAGCGGTCGAGCAGTACTTC. This codes for CASSQDRPTSWLAVEQYF.

This clonotype has at least ten counts. The chain couples TRBV7-8 to TRBJ2-3, with 9 positions matching TRBD2. This CDR3 is built from 16 residues. Germline values: CDR1 SGHVS, CDR2 FQNEAQ. Losses at the gene ends were 5 bases for V and 6 bases for J; bases not matched to a gene: 12. DNA of the CDR3: TGTGCCAGCAGCCCGGGGGAGGCGGGGGGGTGGGATACGCAGTATTTT. Protein sequence: CASSPGEAGGWDTQYF.

The sample holds a few counts of this clonotype. This sequence joins TRBV3-1 and TRBJ2-7; D unresolved. The CDR3 runs to 15 residues. V dropped 4 bases and J dropped 3 bases, with 16 bases sitting between them. CDR1 LGHDT and CDR2 YNNKEL come from the germline V gene (reference sequence). The CDR3, as DNA: TGTGCCAGCAGCCCGCCCCCAGCACTCAGCTACGAGCAGTACTTC. Residues: CASSPPPALSYEQYF.

The chain uses TRBV5-1 and TRBJ2-5; no clear D gene. CDR1 and CDR2 (germline): SGHRS, YFSETQ. The CDR3 extends over 14 amino acids. The V gene lost 4 bases and the J gene lost 2 bases, with 12 bases spanning the gap. CDR3 loop: CASSQMATQETQYF. The CDR3, as DNA: TGCGCCAGCAGCCAAATGGCTACACAAGAGACCCAGTACTTC.

The V call is TRBV29-1, the J call TRBJ2-5; 8 nucleotides agree with TRBD2. With V trimmed by 3 bases and J by 4 bases, 7 bases remained unmatched. The CDR3 runs 14 residues. The germline gives CDR1 SQVTM, CDR2 ANQGSEA. The CDR3 is CSVDNGGGLETQYF. The CDR3 DNA sequence: TGCAGCGTTGATAACGGGGGGGGTTTAGAGACCCAGTACTTC.

The chain carries TRBV4-2 and TRBJ2-7, with D possibly being TRBD1 or TRBD2 (5 bases each). The CDR3 has 13 residues. Trimming took 1 base from V and 10 from J, leaving 14 bases between them. CDR1 is LGHNA, CDR2 YNFKEQ, per germline. The CDR3 sequence: CASSQVEWDGQYF. CDR3 bases: TGTGCCAGCAGCCAAGTTGAGTGGGACGGACAGTACTTC.

This clonotype turned up a few times. The chain joins TRBV18 to TRBJ1-5; TRBD1 agrees at 9 bases. The CDR3 runs to 14 residues. In germline, CDR1 is KGHSH, CDR2 LQKENI. V was clipped by 4 bases and J by 6 bases; unmatched bases: 4. CDR3 loop: CASSLRQGVQPQHF. DNA for the CDR3: TGTGCCAGCTCACTAAGACAGGGGGTTCAGCCCCAGCATTTT.

The chain is built from TRBV11-2 and TRBJ2-5; the D is unclear. The V end lost 5 bases, the J end lost 0 bases, and 10 bases lay between the germline ends. The germline V gene has CDR1 SGHAT and CDR2 FQNNGV. The CDR3 runs to 14 residues. In DNA, the CDR3 is TGTGCCAGCAGCCCCTCTCCAGACCAAGAGACCCAGTACTTC. It translates to CASSPSPDQETQYF.

This clonotype was observed a few times. This rearrangement joins TRBV20-1 to TRBJ2-7; D remains unclear. The germline V gene encodes CDR1 DFQATT and CDR2 SNEGSKA (reference sequence). The CDR3 runs to 14 residues. Trimming shortened V by 3 bases and J by 4 bases, and 16 bases separated the two germline ends. CDR3 loop: CSASQVNLHYEQYV. CDR3 nucleotides: TGCAGTGCTAGTCAGGTTAACCTCCATTACGAGCAGTACGTC.

This clonotype occurred a few times. The chain is built from TRBV5-1 and TRBJ2-2; 8 bases agree with TRBD2. Losses at the gene ends were 0 bases for V and 1 base for J; bases not matched to a gene: 8. The germline V gene has CDR1 SGHRS and CDR2 YFSETQ. This CDR3 region has 18 residues. As DNA, the CDR3 is TGCGCCAGCAGCTTGGTGGCGGGGGGCCGACTGAACACCGGGGAGCTGTTTTTT. Its protein is CASSLVAGGRLNTGELFF.

In this sample, this clonotype turned up a few times. This sequence joins TRBV5-1 and TRBJ2-1; possibly TRBD1 for D (5 bases). Germline V gene sequence: CDR1 SGHRS, CDR2 YFSETQ. The CDR3 runs 14 residues. V dropped 0 bases and J dropped 6 bases, with 10 bases sitting between them. DNA of the CDR3: TGCGCCAGCAGCTTGGGACAGAACACCAATGAGCAGTTCTTC. Its translation is CASSLGQNTNEQFF.

This clonotype was detected many times. CDR3: CASSYLRQGNQHF. CDR3 DNA sequence: TGTGCCAGCAGTTACCTACGACAGGGGAACCAGCATTTT. The V and J genes are TRBV6-5 and TRBJ1-5; TRBD1 aligns across 8 bases. The CDR3 has 13 amino acids. The germline gives CDR1 MNHEY, CDR2 SVGAGI. J was trimmed by 12 bases and V by 2 bases; bases with no gene match: 6.

This clonotype has a handful of counts. V is TRBV9 and J is TRBJ2-2; 9 nucleotides align to TRBD2. The CDR3 runs to 15 residues. From germline, CDR1 is SGDLS and CDR2 YYNGEE. The V gene end was trimmed by 4 bases and the J gene end by 1 base; junction bases not matched to a gene: 2. The CDR3 DNA reads TGTGCCAGCAGCCCTAGCGGGGTGAACACCGGGGAGCTGTTTTTT. Its protein is CASSPSGVNTGELFF.

This clonotype was counted many times. The rearrangement links TRBV29-1 to TRBJ2-3, with TRBD2 matching 7 bases. Germline assignment: CDR1 SQVTM and CDR2 ANQGSEA. The CDR3 loop spans 14 amino acids. V lost 2 bases to trimming and J lost 2 bases; unmatched junction nucleotides: 4. Here the CDR3 DNA reads TGCAGCGTTGAACGGGGGGATTTCACAGATACGCAGTATTTT. Amino acid sequence: CSVERGDFTDTQYF.

The chain links TRBV9 to TRBJ2-3; 10 nucleotides match TRBD2. V trimming: 4 bases; J trimming: 2 bases; junction bases outside the gene matches: 7. The V gene's germline CDR1 is SGDLS and CDR2 YYNGEE. The CDR3 has 16 residues. The CDR3 is CASSQGLAPHTDTQYF. Here the CDR3 DNA reads TGTGCCAGCAGCCAGGGACTAGCGCCCCACACAGATACGCAGTATTTT.

A few counts support this clonotype. V and J are TRBV20-1 and TRBJ2-3; 8 bases match TRBD2. V trimming: 6 bases; J trimming: 2 bases; junction bases outside the gene matches: 4. The CDR3 has 13 residues. Per the germline V gene, CDR1 is DFQATT and CDR2 is SNEGSKA (reference sequence). The CDR3 region is CSARGGFTDTQYF. The CDR3 DNA reads TGCAGTGCACGGGGGGGGTTCACAGATACGCAGTATTTT.

Many counts were recorded for this clonotype. This chain joins TRBV5-1 and TRBJ2-5; 7 bases map to TRBD1. The CDR3 covers 16 residues. V dropped 4 bases and J dropped 5; count of bases not matched to a gene: 14. Per the germline V gene, CDR1 is SGHRS and CDR2 is YFSETQ. CDR3 residues: CASSPMLRQGAETQYF. CDR3 DNA sequence: TGCGCCAGCAGCCCGATGTTACGACAGGGCGCGGAGACCCAGTACTTC.

The chain joins TRBV7-9 to TRBJ1-5; D gene unclear. Germline V gene sequence: CDR1 SEHNR, CDR2 FQNEAQ (reference sequence). V was pared by 2 bases and J by 8 bases, with 10 bases between. The CDR3 has 13 amino acids. The CDR3 reads CASSLSGWEPQHF. CDR3 in DNA: TGTGCCAGCAGCTTATCGGGCTGGGAGCCCCAGCATTTT.

The J gene is TRBJ1-2, the V gene TRBV11-2, with D perhaps matching TRBD1 (5 bases). V lost 9 bases, J lost 4 bases, and 12 bases lay in between. The CDR3 spans 12 residues. Germline values: CDR1 SGHAT, CDR2 FQNNGV. This CDR3 reads CASGFQGYGYTF. The CDR3 DNA sequence: TGTGCCAGTGGCTTTCAGGGCTATGGCTACACCTTC. The whole variable domain, filled in from reference TRBV11-2 and TRBJ1-2, reads EAGVAQSPRYKIIEKRQSVAFWCNPISGHATLYWYQQILGQGPKLLIQFQNNGVVDDSQLPKDRFSAERLKGVDSTLKIQPAKLEDSAVYLCASGFQGYGYTFGSGTRLTVV.

This chain links TRBV2 with TRBJ1-5, with D possibly TRBD1 on 6 matching bases. CDR3 size: 15 residues. Between the trimmed V and J ends, which lost 5 bases and 8 bases, there was a span of 19 bases. Germline CDR1 reads SNHLY; CDR2 reads FYNNEI. CDR3 bases: TGTGCCAGCAGTCCACAGGGAGGGGTTTCGGAGCCCCAGCATTTT. This gives the protein CASSPQGGVSEPQHF.